This T cell receptor beta chain was sequenced in a study of response to subunit inactivated influenza vaccine. Findings of the study overall: After each seasonal influenza vaccination, few new T cells are recruited, the authors suggested.

V was trimmed by 5 bases and J by 7 bases, leaving 14 bases between them. CDR3 length: 13 residues. CDR1 is SGHTA and CDR2 is FQGNSA in the germline V gene. Details on this clonotype: The antigen is undetermined.

MiXCR was run by TCRdb on the RT-PCR reads, yielding one entry per CDR3 protein. The data contain 490,000 or so distinct CDR3 sequences, around 8% of them seen just once; the ten biggest clones take up over 10%. Sample: PBMCs from blood, taken roughly 24 months after vaccination. The J gene is TRBJ1-2, the V gene TRBV7-2; D remains ambiguous. This sequence originates from a man aged 50-75 years who received an inactivated influenza vaccine. This chain's CDR3 is CASSPSGFGGYTF. As DNA, the CDR3 is TGTGCCAGCAGCCCTAGCGGGTTCGGTGGCTACACCTTC.